Below, 22 T cell receptor beta chains from the same sample are listed, as sequenced in a study of shared clonotypes between healthy human individuals. Data came from immunoSEQ multiplex PCR; TCRdb stores just in-frame clones and leaves some out. The data show fewer than 1.6 million clones, 98% seen once. Sequenced sample: naive CD4+ T cells sorted from blood. The subset is: CD45RA+ positively selected. All receptors come from a man aged 25 to 40 in good health.

Worth noting for this clone: Other DNA sequences in this sample translate to the same CDR3. The chain links TRBV20-1 to TRBJ2-3; unclear D gene. Deletions cut 4 bases from V and 3 bases from J, with 5 bases between. The germline V gene has CDR1 DFQATT and CDR2 SNEGSKA (reference sequence). The CDR3 is 11 residues long. The CDR3 loop reads CSAKITDTQYF. The DNA of the CDR3 is TGCAGTGCTAAGATAACAGATACGCAGTATTTT.

The V and J genes are TRBV27 and TRBJ2-1; TRBD1 or TRBD2 may be the D gene (6 bases each). The CDR3 runs 20 residues. Germline V gene sequence: CDR1 MNHEY, CDR2 SMNVEV (reference sequence). Between the trimmed V and J ends, which lost 0 bases and 4 bases, there was a span of 25 bases. The CDR3 spells CASSLSSGLGWRDTYNEQFF. The CDR3 DNA is TGTGCCAGCAGTTTATCCTCAGGGTTAGGCTGGCGGGACACATACAATGAGCAGTTCTTC.

The chain carries TRBV6-5 and TRBJ2-7, with TRBD2 matching 9 bases. The germline CDR1 and CDR2 sequences are MNHEY and SVGAGI. V shed 6 bases and J 1 base; nucleotides not matched to a gene: 4. CDR3 length equals 14 residues. The CDR3 region has the DNA TGTGCCAGCAGCGGACTAGCGAATTCCTACGAGCAGTACTTC. It yields the protein CASSGLANSYEQYF.

The chain has TRBV4-3 and TRBJ2-7; weak D call: TRBD2 (5 bases). This CDR3 contains 15 residues. Looked up from germline, CDR1 is LGHNA and CDR2 is YSLEER. V was cut by 0 bases and J by 2 bases, with 11 bases left in between. The DNA for the CDR3 is TGCGCCAGCAGCCAAGATTATCGGGAAGCCTACGAGCAGTACTTC. It encodes CASSQDYREAYEQYF.

This chain uses TRBV5-1 with TRBJ2-5; the D gene is possibly TRBD2 (6 bases). Germline CDR1 is SGHRS and CDR2 is YFSETQ. V was pared by 4 bases and J by 4 bases, with 14 bases between. The CDR3 is made up of 14 amino acids. CDR3 DNA sequence: TGCGCCAGCAGCCGATCTAGCGTCGGAGAGACCCAGTACTTC. Translating it yields CASSRSSVGETQYF.

The CDR3 nucleotides read TGTGCCACCGCCGTTTACAGGGGGCCTCATGAGCAGTTCTTC. Encoded protein: CATAVYRGPHEQFF. The chain couples TRBV18 to TRBJ2-1, with 9 bases lining up with TRBD1. The junction had 12 bases not matched to a gene; V was cut back by 10 bases and J by 8 bases. The CDR3 extends over 14 amino acids. CDR1 and CDR2 from the germline V gene are KGHSH and LQKENI.

The chain combines TRBV2 with TRBJ2-3, with D tentatively TRBD2 (6 bases). V lost 2 bases, J lost 4 bases, and 10 bases lay in between. This CDR3 region has 14 residues. CDR1 and CDR2 from the germline V gene are SNHLY and FYNNEI. The CDR3 nucleotides read TGTGCCAGCAGTGAACTAGCGAGGGCAGATACGCAGTATTTT. It encodes CASSELARADTQYF.

The chain employs TRBV19 and TRBJ1-5, with D unresolved. The ends were cut back, 6 bases at V and 2 bases at J, with 5 bases in the middle. Germline lookup yields CDR1 LNHDA and CDR2 SQIVND (reference sequence). The CDR3 spans 12 residues. CDR3 sequence: CASREGNQPQHF. The CDR3 nucleotides are TGTGCCAGTAGAGAGGGCAATCAGCCCCAGCATTTT.

This chain joins TRBV7-2 and TRBJ1-1; possibly TRBD1 for D (6 bases). The CDR3 has 14 amino acids. The V gene lost 2 bases and the J gene lost 4 bases, with 11 bases spanning the gap. CDR1 is SGHTA and CDR2 is FQGNSA in the germline V gene. The chain's CDR3 is CASSLQGRITEAFF. The CDR3 region has the DNA TGTGCCAGCAGCTTACAGGGGAGGATCACTGAAGCTTTCTTT.

The gene calls are TRBV6-5 and TRBJ2-3; D may correspond to TRBD1 or TRBD2 (5 bases each). Germline V gene lookup returns CDR1 MNHEY and CDR2 SVGAGI. This CDR3 region has 15 residues. The V gene lost 6 bases and the J gene lost 3 bases, with 16 bases spanning the gap. The chain's CDR3 is CASSPRGAGTDTQYF. CDR3 bases: TGTGCCAGCAGCCCCCGGGGCGCCGGGACAGATACGCAGTATTTT.

The V call is TRBV4-3, the J call TRBJ2-3; D is perhaps TRBD1 or TRBD2 (6 bases each). Trimming pared 0 bases from V and 3 bases from J, leaving 19 bases between. Germline CDR1 LGHNA, CDR2 YSLEER. This CDR3 has 18 residues. CDR3 coding DNA: TGCGCCAGCAGCCAAGATGCAGTGGGGGGCTCTCAAACAGATACGCAGTATTTT. The encoded protein is CASSQDAVGGSQTDTQYF.

The V and J genes are TRBV5-1 and TRBJ1-1, with unresolved D. Per the germline V gene, CDR1 is SGHRS and CDR2 is YFSETQ. Trimming removed 2 bases from V and 0 bases from J, with 5 bases in between. The CDR3 contains 13 residues. CDR3 protein: CASSFFMNTEAFF. The CDR3 region has the DNA TGCGCCAGCAGCTTTTTCATGAACACTGAAGCTTTCTTT.

In its sample, this clone was seen once. The chain uses TRBV5-5 and TRBJ1-4; D unresolved. This CDR3 has 13 residues. Trimming stripped 3 bases from V and 14 bases from J, with 17 bases between. Germline loops: CDR1 SGHKS, CDR2 YYEKEE (reference sequence). The CDR3 DNA follows: TGTGCCAGCAGCTGGGAGCCGGGCGGGTACCTGTTTTTT. This sequence encodes CASSWEPGGYLFF.

Turning to this clone: Other DNA sequences in this sample translate to the same CDR3. The CDR3 DNA is TGTGCCAGCTCACCACCCACGTACAATGAGCAGTTCTTC. The encoded protein is CASSPPTYNEQFF. The chain recombines TRBV18 with TRBJ2-1; D not resolved. Looked up from germline, CDR1 is KGHSH and CDR2 is LQKENI. V lost 0 bases and J 4 bases, leaving 4 bases between the germline ends. This CDR3 is 13 amino acids long.

The CDR3 protein is CASSAPQGLNTEAFF. CDR3 nucleotides: TGTGCCAGCAGTGCCCCCCAGGGTCTGAACACTGAAGCTTTCTTT. The chain uses TRBV28 and TRBJ1-1, with TRBD1 as a possible D gene (5 bases). The germline V gene has CDR1 MDHEN and CDR2 SYDVKM. Trimming shortened V by 5 bases and J by 0 bases, and 13 bases separated the two germline ends. This CDR3 is 15 amino acids long. The full variable domain, in which reference TRBV28 and TRBJ1-1 provide the parts outside the CDR3, is DVKVTQSSRYLVKRTGEKVFLECVQDMDHENMFWYRQDPGLGLRLIYFSYDVKMKEKGDIPEGYSVSREKKERFSLILESASTNQTSMYLCASSAPQGLNTEAFFGQGTRLTVV.

This chain connects TRBV5-1 to TRBJ2-1, with 11 positions matching TRBD2. This CDR3 contains 15 residues. The germline gives CDR1 SGHRS, CDR2 YFSETQ. V trimming: 0 bases; J trimming: 7 bases; junction bases outside the gene matches: 3. CDR3: CASSLELAGVNEQFF. CDR3 DNA: TGCGCCAGCAGCTTGGAACTAGCGGGAGTAAATGAGCAGTTCTTC. The complete variable domain, with remaining parts taken from reference TRBV5-1 and TRBJ2-1, reads KAGVTQTPRYLIKTRGQQVTLSCSPISGHRSVSWYQQTPGQGLQFLFEYFSETQRNKGNFPGRFSGRQFSNSRSEMNVSTLELGDSALYLCASSLELAGVNEQFFGPGTRLTVL.

This clone was seen more than once but under ten times. The same CDR3 arises from other DNA sequences in this sample as well. This chain connects TRBV28 to TRBJ2-7, with TRBD2 matching over 9 bases. This CDR3 has 14 amino acids. With V trimmed by 3 bases and J by 0 bases, 0 bases remained unmatched. CDR1 is MDHEN, CDR2 SYDVKM, per germline. The CDR3 nucleotides are TGTGCCAGCAGTTTGACTAGCGGCTCCTACGAGCAGTACTTC. This codes for CASSLTSGSYEQYF.

Turning to this clone: This specimen includes other DNA sequences encoding the same CDR3. The rearrangement joins TRBV18 to TRBJ1-3; no definite D call. Germline CDR1 reads KGHSH; CDR2 reads LQKENI. V was clipped by 2 bases and J by 0 bases, with 8 bases between them. The CDR3 has 15 amino acids. The CDR3: CASSPGGNSGNTIYF. CDR3 bases: TGTGCCAGCTCACCAGGAGGGAACTCTGGAAACACCATATATTTT.

The chain employs TRBV6-1 and TRBJ2-7, with TRBD2 matching 11 bases. The CDR3 covers 13 residues. After removal of 9 bases from V and 3 bases from J, the junction contained 4 bases not matched to a gene. Germline V lookup: CDR1 MNHNS, CDR2 SASEGT. Written as DNA, the CDR3 is TGTGCCAGTGGACTAGCGGGTCTCTACGAGCAGTACTTC. It encodes CASGLAGLYEQYF.

This chain connects TRBV5-4 to TRBJ1-1; perhaps TRBD1 as D (5 bases). V was trimmed by 1 base and J by 6 bases, leaving 25 bases between them. The CDR3 extends over 18 amino acids. Germline V CDR1 and CDR2: SGHNT, YYREEE (reference sequence). In DNA form, the CDR3 reads TGTGCCAGCAGCTTGAGTATTTGGAGGCAGGGAGGACCCGCTGAAGCTTTCTTT. Translated: CASSLSIWRQGGPAEAFF.

V is TRBV7-9 and J is TRBJ2-5, with 12 nucleotides matching TRBD1. This CDR3 is built from 16 residues. Germline values: CDR1 SEHNR, CDR2 FQNEAQ (reference sequence). V lost 5 bases and J lost 5; bases outside the gene matches: 9. CDR3 loop: CASSPRRDRGQETQYF. The CDR3, as DNA: TGTGCCAGCAGCCCCCGCCGGGACAGGGGGCAGGAGACCCAGTACTTC.

The V gene is TRBV4-1, the J gene TRBJ1-4; D is ambiguous. Trimming shortened V by 2 bases and J by 0 bases, and 13 bases separated the two germline ends. CDR1 is MGHRA, CDR2 YSYEKL, per germline. CDR3 size: 17 residues. The CDR3 DNA follows: TGCGCCAGCAGCCAATTATCGGAACTTGCAACTAATGAAAAACTGTTTTTT. Amino acid sequence: CASSQLSELATNEKLFF.